This T cell receptor beta chain was profiled in a study of T cell responses to AZD1222 COVID-19 vaccine. About the research overall: Recipients boosted at about 4 weeks or about 12 weeks are pooled.

The CDR3 runs 12 residues. V was clipped by 3 bases and J by 7 bases, with 10 bases between them. The germline V gene encodes CDR1 KGHSH and CDR2 LQKENI. The protocol was immunoSEQ multiplex PCR, while the TCRdb copy is restricted to in-frame clones and leaves out a portion. The top ten clones hold 22% of a sample with 70,000 to 95,000 clones, 80% of them seen once. General observations from the study: The span of vaccine-associated CD4 TCRs extended across spike, with dominance at 160-218 and 743-854. Baseline serostatus was positive in only six AZD1222 recipients. Repertoire sampling was restricted to post-peak T cell response timepoints.

With respect to this clone: The antigen is undetermined.

The source was peripheral blood, collected on day 0 of AZD1222 vaccination. The chain recombines TRBV18 with TRBJ2-7; no reliable D call. This TCR was sampled from an adult in good health. The CDR3 DNA is TGTGCCAGCTCACCGGTGGGGTCTGAGCAGTACTTC. Protein: CASSPVGSEQYF.